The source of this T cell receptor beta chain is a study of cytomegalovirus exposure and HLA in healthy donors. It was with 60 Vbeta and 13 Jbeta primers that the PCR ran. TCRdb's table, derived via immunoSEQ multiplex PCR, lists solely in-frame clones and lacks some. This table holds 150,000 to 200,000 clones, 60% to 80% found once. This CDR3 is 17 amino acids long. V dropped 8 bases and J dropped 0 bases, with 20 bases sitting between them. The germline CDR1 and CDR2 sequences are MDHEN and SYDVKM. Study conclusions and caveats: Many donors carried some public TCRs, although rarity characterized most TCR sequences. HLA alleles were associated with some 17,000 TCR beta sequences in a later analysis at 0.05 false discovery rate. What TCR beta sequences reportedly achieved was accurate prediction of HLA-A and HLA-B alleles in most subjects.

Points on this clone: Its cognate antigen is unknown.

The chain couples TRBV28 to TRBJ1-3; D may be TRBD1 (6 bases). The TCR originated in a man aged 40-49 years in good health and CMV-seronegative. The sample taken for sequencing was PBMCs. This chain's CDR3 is CASLMSGTLFSGNTIYF. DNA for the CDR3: TGTGCCAGCCTAATGTCGGGGACACTCTTCTCTGGAAACACCATATATTTT.